A selection of T cell receptor beta chains follows, all from one sample in a study of OX40 agonist ivuxolimab in advanced cancers. Sequenced by immunoSEQ multiplex PCR; TCRdb stores in-frame clones only, minus some. The sample has tens of thousands of clones, 85% to 95% seen once; the top ten hold around 19%. The input for sequencing was CD4+ or CD8+ T cells sorted from blood, taken in a trial of the OX40 agonist ivuxolimab. The origin of the receptors is an adult with an advanced solid tumor such as melanoma, head and neck, liver or kidney cancer. Each CDR3 is given with its conserved first and last residue. D genes are given only for firm matches. Some rows have no size entry. The others give once, few or many, or a class for an expanded clone.

j_call	clone_size	d_call	v_call	cdr3_length	cdr3_nt	cdr3_aa
TRBJ2-7	-	-	TRBV9	13	TGTGCCAGCAGTGCCAACGGGAACTACGAGCAGTACTTC	CASSANGNYEQYF
TRBJ2-1	-	TRBD2	TRBV27	13	TGTGCCAGCAGTTTACTAGCGGACAATGAGCAGTTCTTC	CASSLLADNEQFF
TRBJ2-7	-	TRBD1	TRBV11-3	15	TGTGCCAGCACGACCGGGACAGGGGTATCCTACGAGCAGTACTTC	CASTTGTGVSYEQYF
TRBJ2-1	-	-	TRBV6-5	13	TGTGCCAGCAGCTGGGGAGGGGGAAATGAGCAGTTCTTC	CASSWGGGNEQFF
TRBJ2-3	-	-	TRBV7-3	14	TGTGCCAGCAGCATAATGCACGCCTCTGGTACGCAGTATTTT	CASSIMHASGTQYF
TRBJ2-1	-	-	TRBV27	13	TGTGCCAGCAGTTTGGCATTTTACAATGAGCAGTTCTTC	CASSLAFYNEQFF
TRBJ2-5	-	-	TRBV7-2	14	TGTGCCAGCAGCTTACCTGGCCCCCTGGGGACCCAGTACTTC	CASSLPGPLGTQYF
TRBJ2-5	-	-	TRBV4-2	15	TGTGCCAGCAGCCAAGAGAGGTTGGTAGGGGAGACCCAGTACTTC	CASSQERLVGETQYF
TRBJ2-1	once	TRBD2	TRBV5-4	14	TGTGCCAGCAGCTATGGACTAGCGCAGAATGAGCAGTTCTTC	CASSYGLAQNEQFF
TRBJ2-7	-	-	TRBV9	14	TGTGCCAGCAGCGCCGGCAGCGGAACCTACGAGCAGTACTTC	CASSAGSGTYEQYF
TRBJ1-1	-	TRBD1	TRBV2	17	TGTGCCAGCAGTGAGTCGGACAGGGGAATTATGAACACTGAAGCTTTCTTT	CASSESDRGIMNTEAFF
TRBJ2-1	once	-	TRBV14	15	TGTGCCAGCAGCCAAGAGGAGACTAGGGGCAATGAGCAGTTCTTC	CASSQEETRGNEQFF
TRBJ2-7	-	TRBD2	TRBV5-4	15	TGTGCCAGCAGCCCAGCAGCGGGAGGGTCCTACGAGCAGTACTTC	CASSPAAGGSYEQYF
TRBJ2-3	-	TRBD2	TRBV5-4	16	TGTGCCAGCAGCGATCTAGCGGGCGCCTTGACAGATACGCAGTATTTT	CASSDLAGALTDTQYF
TRBJ2-1	-	-	TRBV7-6	14	TGTGCCAGCAGCTTAGCGGCCAACGGCAATGAGCAGTTCTTC	CASSLAANGNEQFF
TRBJ2-3	once	-	TRBV4-1	14	TGCGCCAGCAGCCAAGGGATACGTGGAGATACGCAGTATTTT	CASSQGIRGDTQYF
TRBJ2-7	-	TRBD1	TRBV19	18	TGTGCCAACCCTCACCAGCGACAGGGGAAACCGAGCTCCTACGAGCAGTACTTC	CANPHQRQGKPSSYEQYF
TRBJ2-1	once	-	TRBV5-4	13	TGTGCCAGCAGTTTGGCGGGAAACAATGAGCAGTTCTTC	CASSLAGNNEQFF
TRBJ2-5	-	-	TRBV11-2	18	TGTGCCAGCACCCATAACAGGTTACTAGACGGGCGGGAAGAGACCCAGTACTTC	CASTHNRLLDGREETQYF
TRBJ2-3	once	-	TRBV7-3	16	TGTGCCAGCAGCTTGGGCCCCCAGGGGTCCCTAGATACGCAGTATTTT	CASSLGPQGSLDTQYF
TRBJ2-1	-	TRBD2	TRBV9	15	TGTGCCAGCAGCGTAGGAGATAGCGGGGGGAATGAGCAGTTCTTC	CASSVGDSGGNEQFF
TRBJ1-2	-	-	TRBV9	12	TGTGCCAGCAGCGTAAATAACTATGGCTACACCTTC	CASSVNNYGYTF
TRBJ1-2	-	TRBD1	TRBV14	14	TGTGCCAGCAGCCCGGAGACAGGGTTCTATGGCTACACCTTC	CASSPETGFYGYTF
TRBJ2-7	-	TRBD2	TRBV4-1	15	TGCGCCAGCAGCCCGACTAGCGGGATAGGGTACGAGCAGTACTTC	CASSPTSGIGYEQYF
TRBJ2-1	-	TRBD2	TRBV9	17	TGTGCCAGCAGCGTAGTTAGCGGGGGAAGCTCCTACAATGAGCAGTTCTTC	CASSVVSGGSSYNEQFF
TRBJ1-3	-	TRBD1	TRBV4-2	18	TGTGCCAGCAGCCAAGGGTACCCGGGACAGCTGGCTGGAAACACCATATATTTT	CASSQGYPGQLAGNTIYF
TRBJ2-7	-	-	TRBV6-1	13	TGTGCCAGCACCTTGACAGTCTCCTACGAGCAGTACTTC	CASTLTVSYEQYF
TRBJ2-3	-	TRBD2	TRBV28	20	TGTGCCAGCAGTCATCTCTTAATAGCGGGAGGGCCTTTGTTACCGGATACGCAGTATTTT	CASSHLLIAGGPLLPDTQYF
TRBJ2-7	-	-	TRBV11-2	15	TGTGCCAGCAGCTTGGCTGGGGGCAACCCCTACGAGCAGTACTTC	CASSLAGGNPYEQYF
TRBJ1-2	-	TRBD1	TRBV7-9	14	TGTGCCAGCAGCTCCCCGGGACAGACCTATGGCTACACCTTC	CASSSPGQTYGYTF
TRBJ2-5	-	-	TRBV4-3	21	TGCGCCAGCAGCCAAGGTTCGGGCGAGGGGGGAATAGGGTATGAGGCGGAGACCCAGTACTTC	CASSQGSGEGGIGYEAETQYF
TRBJ2-2	-	TRBD2	TRBV9	17	TGTGCCAGCAGAGGACAGACTAGCGGGAGTCCCACCGGGGAGCTGTTTTTT	CASRGQTSGSPTGELFF
TRBJ2-2	-	-	TRBV6-1	17	TGTGCCAGCAGTGAAGGACAGAGCTCCTTGAACACCGGGGAGCTGTTTTTT	CASSEGQSSLNTGELFF
TRBJ2-7	once	-	TRBV5-1	12	TGCGCCAGCGCCGCCGGGAGCTCGGGCGTCGTCTTC	CASAAGSSGVVF
TRBJ1-1	-	-	TRBV13	14	TGTGCCAGCAGCCAACAAGGGTGGGAGACTGAAGCTTTCTTT	CASSQQGWETEAFF
TRBJ2-1	-	-	TRBV7-9	10	TGTGCCAGCAGCTTCGTTGAGCAGTTCTTC	CASSFVEQFF
TRBJ2-2	-	-	TRBV14	13	TGTGCCAGCAGCCTTCCCGGCACCGGGGAGCTGTTTTTT	CASSLPGTGELFF
TRBJ2-2	-	TRBD2	TRBV11-2	17	TGTGCCAGCAGCTTCGTCGCGGGAGAGGTGGACACCGGGGAGCTGTTTTTT	CASSFVAGEVDTGELFF
TRBJ2-7	-	-	TRBV27	10	TGTGCCAGCGGACACTACGAGCAGTACTTC	CASGHYEQYF
TRBJ2-3	-	TRBD1	TRBV7-9	17	TGTGCCAGCAACGTTTTAACACCGGGACAGGGAACAGATACGCAGTATTTT	CASNVLTPGQGTDTQYF
TRBJ2-5	-	-	TRBV11-2	14	TGTGCCAGCAGCAACCTAGGGGGGCAGGAGACCCAGTACTTC	CASSNLGGQETQYF
TRBJ2-7	-	TRBD2	TRBV18	13	TGTGCCAGCTCACCGACTAGCTCGAACGAGCAGTACTTC	CASSPTSSNEQYF
TRBJ1-5	-	-	TRBV7-6	16	TGTGCCAGCAGCTCCTATCAGGGATCAAGCAATCAGCCCCAGCATTTT	CASSSYQGSSNQPQHF
TRBJ2-7	-	TRBD2	TRBV27	13	TGTGCCAGCAGCCGGACTAGCGACTACGAGCAGTACTTC	CASSRTSDYEQYF
TRBJ2-5	-	-	TRBV4-3	15	TGCGCCAGCAGCCAAGGGACAGGGAGGGAGGAGACCCAGTACTTC	CASSQGTGREETQYF
TRBJ2-7	-	-	TRBV7-6	15	TGTGCCAGCAGCTTAACGACAGGATACTCCTACGAGCAGTACTTC	CASSLTTGYSYEQYF
TRBJ2-7	-	-	TRBV11-2	16	TGTGCCAGCAGCTCTAATCTGGGGCAGGGAATCTACGAGCAGTACTTC	CASSSNLGQGIYEQYF
TRBJ2-7	-	-	TRBV30	11	TGTGCCTGGGGACCCTGGGACGAGCAGTACTTC	CAWGPWDEQYF
TRBJ1-2	-	TRBD1	TRBV29-1	11	TGCAGCGAATACACAGGGGGCGGCTACACCTTC	CSEYTGGGYTF
TRBJ1-5	-	-	TRBV13	14	TGTGCCAGCAGCTCGTCAACAGATAATCAGCCCCAGCATTTT	CASSSSTDNQPQHF
TRBJ2-7	-	-	TRBV7-8	15	TGTGCCAGCAGCTTACAAGCGGTCAGCTCCTACGAGCAGTACTTC	CASSLQAVSSYEQYF
TRBJ2-2	-	-	TRBV21-1	16	TGTGCCAGCAGCAAAGTGGCCAGCCGGAACACCGGGGAGCTGTTTTTT	CASSKVASRNTGELFF
TRBJ2-3	-	TRBD1	TRBV5-6	14	TGTGCCAGCAGCCGTGACAGGGGAACAGATACGCAGTATTTT	CASSRDRGTDTQYF
TRBJ2-2	-	TRBD2	TRBV2	14	TGTGCCAGGGGACTAGCGGAGAACACCGGGGAGCTGTTTTTT	CARGLAENTGELFF